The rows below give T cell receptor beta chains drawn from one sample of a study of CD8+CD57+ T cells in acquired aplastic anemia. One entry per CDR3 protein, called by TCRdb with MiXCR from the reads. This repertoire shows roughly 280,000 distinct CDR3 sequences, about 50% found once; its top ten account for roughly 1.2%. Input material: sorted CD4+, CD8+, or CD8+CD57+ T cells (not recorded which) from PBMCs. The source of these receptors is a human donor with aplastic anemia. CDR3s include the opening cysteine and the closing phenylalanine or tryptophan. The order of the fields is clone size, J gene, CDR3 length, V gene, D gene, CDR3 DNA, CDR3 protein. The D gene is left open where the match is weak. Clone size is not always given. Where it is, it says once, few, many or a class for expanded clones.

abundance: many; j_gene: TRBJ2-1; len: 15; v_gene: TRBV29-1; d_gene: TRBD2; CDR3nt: TGCAGCGTTGAAGAGGCCTTAGCGGGAGACAATGAGCAGTTCTTC; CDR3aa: CSVEEALAGDNEQFF
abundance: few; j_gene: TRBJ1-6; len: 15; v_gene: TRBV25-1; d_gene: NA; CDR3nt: TGTGCCAGCAGTGAACCCCTCGGACCGAATTCACCCCTCCACTTT; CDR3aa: CASSEPLGPNSPLHF
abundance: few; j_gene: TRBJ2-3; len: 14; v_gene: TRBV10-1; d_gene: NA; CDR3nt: TGCGCCAGCAGTGCAACGCAACGGTGGGATACGCAGTATTTT; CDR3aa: CASSATQRWDTQYF
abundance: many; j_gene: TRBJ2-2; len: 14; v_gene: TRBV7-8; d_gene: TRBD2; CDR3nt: TGTGCCAGCAAGGGACTAGCGTCAACCGGGGAGCTGTTTTTT; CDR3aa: CASKGLASTGELFF
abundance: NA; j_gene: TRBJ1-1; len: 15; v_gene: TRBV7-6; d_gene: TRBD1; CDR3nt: TGTGCCAGCAGCGTGGTAGGGGGCTCGTACACTGAAGCTTTCTTT; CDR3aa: CASSVVGGSYTEAFF
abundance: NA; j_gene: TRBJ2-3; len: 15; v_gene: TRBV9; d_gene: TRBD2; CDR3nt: TGTGCCAGCAGCCTTGCTAGCGGGAGAGGCGATACGCAGTATTTT; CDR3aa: CASSLASGRGDTQYF
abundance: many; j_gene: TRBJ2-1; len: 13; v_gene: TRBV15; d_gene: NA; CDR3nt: TGTGCCACCCGGAACCCGGTCTACAATGAGCAGTTCTTC; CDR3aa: CATRNPVYNEQFF
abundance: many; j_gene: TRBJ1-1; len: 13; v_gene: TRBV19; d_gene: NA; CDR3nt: TGTGCCAGTAGCACCCCGGGAAACACTGAAGCTTTCTTT; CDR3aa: CASSTPGNTEAFF
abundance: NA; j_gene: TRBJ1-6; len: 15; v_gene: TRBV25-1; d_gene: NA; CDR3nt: TGTGTCAGCAGTGAAACGGGACGGGAGGCGTCACCCCTCCACTTT; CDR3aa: CVSSETGREASPLHF
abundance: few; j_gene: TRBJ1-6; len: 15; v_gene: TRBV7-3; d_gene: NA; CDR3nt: TGTGCCAGCAGCCGCACTGGGGGCAGGGATTCACCCCTCCACTTT; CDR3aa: CASSRTGGRDSPLHF
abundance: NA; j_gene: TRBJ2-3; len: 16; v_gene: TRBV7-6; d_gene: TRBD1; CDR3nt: TGTGCCAGCAGCCGACCCAGGGGGAGACTTACAGATACGCAGTATTTT; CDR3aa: CASSRPRGRLTDTQYF
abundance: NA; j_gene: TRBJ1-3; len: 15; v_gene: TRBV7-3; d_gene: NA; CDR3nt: TGTGCCAGCAACCTCGGACGGTCCTCTGGAAACACCATATATTTT; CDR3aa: CASNLGRSSGNTIYF
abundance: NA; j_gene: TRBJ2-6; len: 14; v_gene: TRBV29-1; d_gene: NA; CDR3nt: TGCAGCGTTAATGAGGGGAATGGGGCCAACGTCCTGACTTTC; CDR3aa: CSVNEGNGANVLTF
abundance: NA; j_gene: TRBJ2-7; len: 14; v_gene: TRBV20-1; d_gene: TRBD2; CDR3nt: TGCAGTGTTAAGGAGGGAGGGGAAGCCTACGAGCAGTACTTC; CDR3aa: CSVKEGGEAYEQYF
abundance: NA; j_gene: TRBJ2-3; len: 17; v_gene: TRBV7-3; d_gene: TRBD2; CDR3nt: TGCGCCAGCAGCCAAGACGGGACTAGCGGAACCACAGGTACGCAGTATTTT; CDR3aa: CASSQDGTSGTTGTQYF
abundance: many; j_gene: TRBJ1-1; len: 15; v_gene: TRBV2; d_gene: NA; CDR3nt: TGTGCCAGCAGTGATCGCGGGGACGAGAACACTGAAGCTTTCTTT; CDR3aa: CASSDRGDENTEAFF
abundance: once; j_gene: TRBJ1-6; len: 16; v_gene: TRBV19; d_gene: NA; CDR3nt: TGTGCCAGTAGTATAGACCCTGATGTCTTGGGTTCACCCCTCCACTTT; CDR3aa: CASSIDPDVLGSPLHF
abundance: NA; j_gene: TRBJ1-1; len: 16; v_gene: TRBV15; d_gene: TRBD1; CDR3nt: TGTGCCACCAGCGGCCGGCCGGGACAGGGTGTAACTGAAGCTTTCTTT; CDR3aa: CATSGRPGQGVTEAFF
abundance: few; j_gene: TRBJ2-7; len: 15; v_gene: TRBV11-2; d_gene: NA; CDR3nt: TGTGCCAGCAGCTTAGCCCTGGGCGGCTCCTACGAGCAGTACTTC; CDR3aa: CASSLALGGSYEQYF
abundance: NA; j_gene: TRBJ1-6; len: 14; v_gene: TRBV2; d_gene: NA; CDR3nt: TGTGCCAGCGGGGCCCGAGGGGGGAATTCACCCCTCCACTTT; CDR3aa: CASGARGGNSPLHF
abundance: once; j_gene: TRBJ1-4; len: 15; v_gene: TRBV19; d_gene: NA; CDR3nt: TGTGCCAGTAGTCCTAACCATGCAACTAATGAAAAACTGTTTTTT; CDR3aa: CASSPNHATNEKLFF
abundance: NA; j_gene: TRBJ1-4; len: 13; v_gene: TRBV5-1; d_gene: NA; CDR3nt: TGCGCCAGCCTCCAGGGAACTAATGAAAAACTGTTTTTT; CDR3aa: CASLQGTNEKLFF
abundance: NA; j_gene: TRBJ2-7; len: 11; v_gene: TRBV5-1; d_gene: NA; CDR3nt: TGCAGCTTGGACAACTCCTACGAGCAGTACTTC; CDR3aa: CSLDNSYEQYF
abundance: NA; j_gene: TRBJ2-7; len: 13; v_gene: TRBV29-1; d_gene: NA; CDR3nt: TGCAGCGTCGCCTCCGGGCTAGTCTACGAGCAGTACTTC; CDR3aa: CSVASGLVYEQYF
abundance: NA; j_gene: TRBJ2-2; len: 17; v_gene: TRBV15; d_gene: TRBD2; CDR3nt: TGTGCCACCAGCAGTTTATGGACTAGCGGGAGGGCCGTGGAGCTGTTTTTT; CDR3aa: CATSSLWTSGRAVELFF
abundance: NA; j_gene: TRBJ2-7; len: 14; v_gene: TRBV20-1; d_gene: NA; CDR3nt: TGCAGTGCACGATCTAGGGTTCGCTCCTACGAGCAGTACTTC; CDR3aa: CSARSRVRSYEQYF
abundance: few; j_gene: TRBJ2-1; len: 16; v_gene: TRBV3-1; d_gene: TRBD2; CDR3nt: TGTGCCAGCAGTCGACTAACTAGCGGCTCCTACAATGAGCAGTTCTTC; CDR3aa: CASSRLTSGSYNEQFF
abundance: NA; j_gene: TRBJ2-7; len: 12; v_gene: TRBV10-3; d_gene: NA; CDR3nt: TGTGCCATCAGTGTGGCCGGCTACGAGCAGTACTTC; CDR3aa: CAISVAGYEQYF
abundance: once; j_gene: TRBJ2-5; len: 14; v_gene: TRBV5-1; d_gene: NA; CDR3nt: TGCGCCAGCAGTTTCGACAGAAATTTGGAGACCCAGTACTTC; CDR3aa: CASSFDRNLETQYF
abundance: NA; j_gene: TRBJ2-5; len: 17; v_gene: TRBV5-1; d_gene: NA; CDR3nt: TGTGCCAGCAGCCCCACGGCGGGACCGGCGAGGGGGGAGACCCAGTACTTC; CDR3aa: CASSPTAGPARGETQYF
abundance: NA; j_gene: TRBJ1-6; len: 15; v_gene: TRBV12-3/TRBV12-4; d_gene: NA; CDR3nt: TGTGCCAGCAGTCCTTCGGGACATCGTAATTCACCCCTCCACTTT; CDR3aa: CASSPSGHRNSPLHF
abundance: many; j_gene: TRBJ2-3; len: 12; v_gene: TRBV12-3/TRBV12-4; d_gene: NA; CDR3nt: TGTGCCAGTAGTCAGGGCACAGATACGCAGTATTTT; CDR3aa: CASSQGTDTQYF
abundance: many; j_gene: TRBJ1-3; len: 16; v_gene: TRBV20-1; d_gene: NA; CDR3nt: TGCAGTGCTAGAGATATAACTCGGAGCTCTGGAAACACCATATATTTT; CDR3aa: CSARDITRSSGNTIYF
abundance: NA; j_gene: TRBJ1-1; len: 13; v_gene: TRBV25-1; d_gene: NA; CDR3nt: TGTGCCACCGGGGGCAGGGATAACACTGAAGCTTTCTTT; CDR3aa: CATGGRDNTEAFF
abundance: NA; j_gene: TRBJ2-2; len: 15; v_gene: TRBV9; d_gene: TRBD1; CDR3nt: TGTGCCAGCAGACGGACAGGGGAACGAACCGGGGAGCTGTTTTTT; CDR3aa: CASRRTGERTGELFF
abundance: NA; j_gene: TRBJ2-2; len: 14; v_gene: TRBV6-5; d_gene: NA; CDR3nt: TGTGCCATACGGAGTCTAAGTCGATCCGGGGAGCTGTTTTTT; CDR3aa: CAIRSLSRSGELFF
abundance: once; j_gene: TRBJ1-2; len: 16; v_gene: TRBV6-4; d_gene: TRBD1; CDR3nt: TGTGCCAGCAGTGACAGGGAGGGCAGGGGGCACTATGGCTGCACCTTC; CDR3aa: CASSDREGRGHYGCTF
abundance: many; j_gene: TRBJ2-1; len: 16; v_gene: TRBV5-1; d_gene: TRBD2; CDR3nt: TGCGCCAGCAGACGAGATGACCGCGGGGGTTACAATGAGCAGTTCTTC; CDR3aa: CASRRDDRGGYNEQFF
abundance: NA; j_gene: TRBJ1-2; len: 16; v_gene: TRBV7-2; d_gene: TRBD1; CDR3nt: TGTGCCAGCAGCTCTGGATGGGACAGGGAGAACTATGGCTACACCTTC; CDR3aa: CASSSGWDRENYGYTF
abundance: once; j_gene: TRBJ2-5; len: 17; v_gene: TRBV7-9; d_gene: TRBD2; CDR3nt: TGTGCCAGCAGCTTTGGGACTAGCGGGAGGAGGGAAGAGACCCAGTACTTC; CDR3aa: CASSFGTSGRREETQYF
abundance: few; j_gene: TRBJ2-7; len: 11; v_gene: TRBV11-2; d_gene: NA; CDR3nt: TGTGCCAGCAGCCCCACAGACGAGCAGTACTTC; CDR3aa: CASSPTDEQYF
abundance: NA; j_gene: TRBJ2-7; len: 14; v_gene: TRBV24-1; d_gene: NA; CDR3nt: TGTGCCACCAGTGACCCCGGGGTGGAGGGCGAGCAGTACTTC; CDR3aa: CATSDPGVEGEQYF
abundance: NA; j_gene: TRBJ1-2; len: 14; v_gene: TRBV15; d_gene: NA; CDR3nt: TGCGCCACCAGCAGAGATAGGGCCCTGGGAGGCTACACCTTC; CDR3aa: CATSRDRALGGYTF
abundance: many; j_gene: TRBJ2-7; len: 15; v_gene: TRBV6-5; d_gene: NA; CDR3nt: TGTGCCAGCAGTTACTCGGCTAGAAACTCCTACGAGCAGTACTTC; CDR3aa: CASSYSARNSYEQYF
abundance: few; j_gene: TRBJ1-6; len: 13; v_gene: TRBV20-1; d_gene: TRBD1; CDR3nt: TGCAGTGCCGGGACAGGGTTTGGTTCACCCCTCCACTTT; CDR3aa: CSAGTGFGSPLHF
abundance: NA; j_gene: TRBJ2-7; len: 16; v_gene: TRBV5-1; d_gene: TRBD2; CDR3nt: TGTGCCAGCAGCTCCAAGACTAGCGTCACCTCCTACGAGCAGTACTTC; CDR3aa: CASSSKTSVTSYEQYF
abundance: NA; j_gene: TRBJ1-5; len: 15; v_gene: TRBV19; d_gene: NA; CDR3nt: TGTGCCAGTGCCGGACGTCGGGGCTTAAATCAGCCCCTGCATTTT; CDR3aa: CASAGRRGLNQPLHF
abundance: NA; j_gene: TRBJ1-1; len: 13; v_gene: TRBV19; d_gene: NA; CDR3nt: TGTGCCAGCAGCCAAAGAGGGGGGACCCGTGCTTTCTTT; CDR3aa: CASSQRGGTRAFF
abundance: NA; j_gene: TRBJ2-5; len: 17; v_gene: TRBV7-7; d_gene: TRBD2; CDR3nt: TGTGCCAGCAGCTTAGGGCGACTAGCGGGAGGGCAAGAGACCCAGTACTTC; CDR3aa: CASSLGRLAGGQETQYF
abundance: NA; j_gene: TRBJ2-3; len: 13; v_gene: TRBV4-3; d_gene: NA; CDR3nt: TGCGCCAGCAGACCTCCAAATTTCCTGACGCAGTATTTT; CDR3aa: CASRPPNFLTQYF
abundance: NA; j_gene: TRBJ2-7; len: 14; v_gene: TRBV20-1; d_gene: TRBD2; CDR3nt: TGCAGTGCTCATGGACTAGCGGGAGCGTACGAGCAGTACTTC; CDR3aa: CSAHGLAGAYEQYF
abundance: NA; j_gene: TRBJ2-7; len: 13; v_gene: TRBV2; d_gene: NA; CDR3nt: TGTGCCAGCAGTACGCAGATACAATACGAGCAGTACTTC; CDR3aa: CASSTQIQYEQYF
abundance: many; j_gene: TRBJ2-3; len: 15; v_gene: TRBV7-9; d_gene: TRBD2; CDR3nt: TGTGCCAGCAGCTCGGGACTAACTACCACAGATACGCAGTATTTT; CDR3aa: CASSSGLTTTDTQYF
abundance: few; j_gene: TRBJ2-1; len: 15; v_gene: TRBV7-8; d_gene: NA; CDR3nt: TGTGCCAGCAGCTTAGGCCAGCTCTCAGGCAATGAGCAGTTCTTC; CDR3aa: CASSLGQLSGNEQFF
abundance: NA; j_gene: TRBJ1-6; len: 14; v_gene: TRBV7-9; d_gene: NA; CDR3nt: TGTGCCAGCAGCCCAGAAGGGGACCCCATCTCCCTCCATTTT; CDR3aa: CASSPEGDPISLHF
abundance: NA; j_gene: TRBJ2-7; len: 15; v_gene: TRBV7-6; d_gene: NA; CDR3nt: TGTGCCAGCAGCTTAAAGCTCGAAGGGGTTCGGGAGCAGTACTTC; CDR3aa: CASSLKLEGVREQYF
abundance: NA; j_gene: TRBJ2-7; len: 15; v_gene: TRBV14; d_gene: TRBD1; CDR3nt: TGTGCCAGCAGCCGCATGACAGGGGCCACCTACGAGCAGTACTTC; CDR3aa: CASSRMTGATYEQYF
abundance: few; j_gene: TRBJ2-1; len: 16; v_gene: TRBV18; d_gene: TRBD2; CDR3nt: TGTGCCAGCTCACCTAAGTCTAGCGGGAGTTTCGATGAGCAGTTCTTC; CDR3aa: CASSPKSSGSFDEQFF